This T cell receptor (beta chain) was captured in a study of blood T cell repertoires in COVID-19. Study-level information: Researchers got acute and convalescent COVID-19 samples from the United States, Italy and Spain. T cells, B-cell-depleted T cells, or PBMCs provided the cDNA or gDNA that served as material.

Germline-derived CDR1 and CDR2 are SGHAT and FQNNGV. The CDR3 length is 15 residues. Germline trimming cut 5 bases from V and 2 bases from J; bases unmatched to any gene: 7. Data came from immunoSEQ multiplex PCR; TCRdb stores just in-frame clones and leaves some out. The sample comprises around 300,000 clones, about 86% of which are singletons, and approximately 2% rests with the top ten. The chain is built from TRBV11-2 and TRBJ2-7, with 9 bases lining up with TRBD2. The source is a woman aged 25 to 39 who had recovered from COVID-19. Sequencing input: peripheral blood. The CDR3 region has the DNA TGTGCCAGCAGCCCAAGGCCTAGCGGGACCTACGAGCAGTACTTC. Translating it yields CASSPRPSGTYEQYF. Full variable domain (rest looked up from reference TRBV11-2 and TRBJ2-7): EAGVAQSPRYKIIEKRQSVAFWCNPISGHATLYWYQQILGQGPKLLIQFQNNGVVDDSQLPKDRFSAERLKGVDSTLKIQPAKLEDSAVYLCASSPRPSGTYEQYFGPGTRLTVT.